These 22 T cell receptor beta chains were sequenced from one sample in a study of T-cell memory formation after mild COVID-19. Using its own MiXCR run on the 5' RACE reads, TCRdb lists one record per CDR3 protein. The sample yields under 700,000 distinct CDR3 sequences, over 20% seen once. The sequencing sample was made of PBMCs or a T cell subset sorted from them (not recorded which). The receptor source for this set is an adult woman who had mild COVID-19 (a few samples of this study predate the infection). Cell type and time point are not known.

CDR3: CATSSFGGHYNEQFF. CDR3 nucleotide sequence: TGTGCCACCAGTAGTTTCGGGGGCCACTACAATGAGCAGTTCTTC. V and J are TRBV15 and TRBJ2-1; the D gene could be TRBD1 or TRBD2 (6 bases each). Germline-derived CDR1 and CDR2 are LNHNV and YYDKDF (reference sequence). The CDR3 is made up of 15 amino acids. V dropped 6 bases and J dropped 3 bases, with 15 bases sitting between them. Based on the CDR3 plus reference TRBV15 and TRBJ2-1, the full variable domain is DAMVIQNPRYQVTQFGKPVTLSCSQTLNHNVMYWYQQKSSQAPKLLFHYYDKDFNNEADTPDNFQSRRPNTSFCFLDIRSPGLGDTAMYLCATSSFGGHYNEQFFGPGTRLTVL.

About this clonotype itself: A single base separates this from a much larger clone, so it may be a read error. The chain employs TRBV7-2 and TRBJ2-7; D not resolved. The CDR3 covers 11 residues. Germline lookup yields CDR1 SGHTA and CDR2 FQGNSA. V was trimmed by 2 bases and J by 5 bases, leaving 4 bases between them. For the CDR3, the DNA is TGTGCCAGCAGCTTATGGGACGAGCAGTACTTC. Translation: CASSLWDEQYF.

This chain links TRBV12-3 or TRBV12-4 with TRBJ1-3, with TRBD1 matching 10 bases. V dropped 5 bases and J dropped 6; count of bases not matched to a gene: 10. The CDR3 extends over 16 amino acids. Written as DNA, the CDR3 is TGTGCCAGCAGTCTCCTACCCGGGACAGGGGTAAACACCATATATTTT. Encoded protein: CASSLLPGTGVNTIYF.

CDR3 bases: TGTGCCAGCAGTTACGGAGCCGGACTGGGAGATACGCAGTATTTT. Residues: CASSYGAGLGDTQYF. The chain carries TRBV6-5 and TRBJ2-3; possibly TRBD2 for D (5 bases). This CDR3 has 15 amino acids. Germline values: CDR1 MNHEY, CDR2 SVGAGI. V was cut by 2 bases and J by 5 bases, with 14 bases left in between.

The CDR3 DNA follows: TGTGCCAGCAGCGCCGAAACCGGGACAGTTAACACTGAAGCTTTCTTT. Its translation is CASSAETGTVNTEAFF. The V gene is TRBV7-3, the J gene TRBJ1-1, with 7 bases aligning to TRBD1. The germline V gene has CDR1 SGHTA and CDR2 FQGTGA. The CDR3 is 16 residues long. J lost 2 bases, V lost 5 bases, and 11 bases had no gene match.

This clonotype was found a few times. The chain couples TRBV24-1 to TRBJ2-2; TRBD2 might be the D (6 bases). The V gene's germline CDR1 is KGHDR and CDR2 SFDVKD. V was cut by 9 bases and J by 4 bases, with 14 bases left in between. The length of the CDR3 is 14 residues. CDR3 loop: CATGDKEGTGELFF. The CDR3 DNA is TGTGCCACCGGGGATAAGGAGGGCACCGGGGAGCTGTTTTTT.

The chain uses TRBV27 and TRBJ2-5; 11 bases are a match to TRBD2. Germline trimming cut 9 bases from V and 2 bases from J; bases unmatched to any gene: 8. Germline CDR1 is MNHEY and CDR2 is SMNVEV (reference sequence). The CDR3 sequence is 15 residues long. CDR3 DNA: TGTGCCAGTGGGGGAGGGACTAGCGGTCAAGAGACCCAGTACTTC. Its protein product is CASGGGTSGQETQYF.

A few counts support this clonotype. V gene TRBV7-8 combines with J gene TRBJ2-3, with 7 bases matching TRBD2. The CDR3 loop spans 16 amino acids. V dropped 1 base and J dropped 6; count of bases not matched to a gene: 10. Germline V CDR1 and CDR2: SGHVS, FQNEAQ. The CDR3 loop reads CASSLEGVGRVDTQYF. Here the CDR3 DNA reads TGTGCCAGCAGCTTAGAGGGCGTAGGGAGGGTGGATACGCAGTATTTT.

The chain is built from TRBV5-1 and TRBJ2-3, with D perhaps matching TRBD1 (5 bases). Germline CDR1 SGHRS, CDR2 YFSETQ. This CDR3 is 13 amino acids long. Trimming removed 2 bases from V and 11 bases from J, with 15 bases in between. The CDR3 DNA is TGCGCCAGCAGCTTTACTCAGGGTGAAGAGCAGTATTTT. This encodes CASSFTQGEEQYF.

The chain links TRBV9 to TRBJ2-6; D ambiguous. The CDR3 spans 14 residues. The ends were cut back, 0 bases at V and 4 bases at J, with 5 bases in the middle. CDR1 is SGDLS, CDR2 YYNGEE, per germline. The CDR3 DNA reads TGTGCCAGCAGCGTAGTAGCCGGGGCCAACGTCCTGACTTTC. Amino acid sequence: CASSVVAGANVLTF. Based on the CDR3 plus reference TRBV9 and TRBJ2-6, the full variable domain is DSGVTQTPKHLITATGQRVTLRCSPRSGDLSVYWYQQSLDQGLQFLIQYYNGEERAKGNILERFSAQQFPDLHSELNLSSLELGDSALYFCASSVVAGANVLTFGAGSRLTVL.

There are a few counts of this clonotype. V usage is TRBV5-1 and J usage is TRBJ2-7; D might be TRBD1 (5 bases). Germline V gene lookup returns CDR1 SGHRS and CDR2 YFSETQ. Trimming stripped 1 base from V and 0 bases from J, with 8 bases between. This CDR3 is 14 amino acids long. CDR3 nucleotide sequence: TGCGCCAGCAGCTTGACCAGGGACTCCTACGAGCAGTACTTC. Translated, it gives CASSLTRDSYEQYF.

The chain couples TRBV12-3 or TRBV12-4 to TRBJ1-1, with D perhaps matching TRBD1 (5 bases). This CDR3 comprises 14 residues. The V and J ends lost 7 bases and 4 bases respectively, with 16 bases between them. This chain's CDR3 is CASKRDGWTTEAFF. The CDR3 nucleotides read TGTGCCAGCAAAAGGGACGGCTGGACCACTGAAGCTTTCTTT.

Only a few counts were recorded for this clonotype. The chain couples TRBV5-1 to TRBJ1-1; D unclear. From germline, CDR1 is SGHRS and CDR2 YFSETQ. The CDR3 totals 15 residues. Trimming took 0 bases from V and 3 from J, leaving 12 bases between them. This CDR3 reads CASSLELGVDTEAFF. For the CDR3, the DNA is TGCGCCAGCAGCTTGGAATTAGGAGTGGACACTGAAGCTTTCTTT.

The chain joins TRBV7-2 to TRBJ1-6; 11 nucleotides match TRBD1. This CDR3 has 15 residues. CDR1 SGHTA and CDR2 FQGNSA come from the germline V gene. The J segment lost 8 bases and the V segment lost 5 bases, leaving 5 bases of the junction unmatched. The CDR3 is CASSPGTGGDSPLHF. The CDR3 nucleotides are TGTGCCAGCAGCCCCGGGACAGGGGGAGATTCACCCCTCCACTTT.

The rearrangement joins TRBV29-1 to TRBJ2-7; possible D gene TRBD2, 6 bases. This CDR3 spans 14 amino acids. The ends were cut back, 5 bases at V and 3 bases at J, with 17 bases in the middle. CDR1 is SQVTM, CDR2 ANQGSEA, per germline. As DNA, the CDR3 is TGCAGCGTTCAGGAGACTAGAAGGTTCTACGAGCAGTACTTC. It encodes CSVQETRRFYEQYF.

The V and J genes are TRBV19 and TRBJ2-3; D not resolved. The CDR3 sequence is 14 residues long. Germline CDR1 and CDR2: LNHDA and SQIVND (reference sequence). V was cut by 7 bases and J by 0 bases, with 11 bases left in between. The CDR3 sequence is CASTRRTSTDTQYF. As DNA, the CDR3 is TGTGCCAGTACAAGGCGGACGAGCACAGATACGCAGTATTTT.

Ten or more counts support this clonotype. An end of the junction does not agree with germline; a read error may underlie this. The chain combines TRBV9 with TRBJ2-5; the match to TRBD1 covers 8 bases. The CDR3 is 13 residues long. Looked up from germline, CDR1 is SGDLS and CDR2 is YYNGEE. The CDR3 loop reads CASSVGTGETQYF. The CDR3 nucleotides are TGCGCCAGCAGCGTTGGGACAGGAGAGACCCAGTACTTC.

This clonotype showed up just a few times. The chain is built from TRBV29-1 and TRBJ2-7; TRBD2 aligns across 11 bases. CDR1 is SQVTM and CDR2 is ANQGSEA in the germline V gene. CDR3 length: 16 amino acids. Trimming took 6 bases from V and 2 from J; bases not matched to a gene: 12. CDR3 amino acids: CSVTGDVAGGPYEQYF. The CDR3 nucleotides are TGCAGCGTCACCGGCGATGTAGCGGGAGGGCCCTACGAGCAGTACTTC.

This clonotype was counted ten times or more. This chain links TRBV7-2 with TRBJ2-7; TRBD1 matches 11 bases. CDR3 length: 13 residues. Germline V lookup: CDR1 SGHTA, CDR2 FQGNSA. V gave up 7 bases and J gave up 7 bases; unmatched junction bases: 6. CDR3: CASTRDRGFEQYF. The DNA for the CDR3 is TGTGCCAGCACCCGGGACAGGGGGTTTGAGCAGTACTTC. Full variable domain (missing parts from reference TRBV7-2 and TRBJ2-7): GAGVSQSPSNKVTEKGKDVELRCDPISGHTALYWYRQSLGQGLEFLIYFQGNSAPDKSGLPSDRFSAERTGGSVSTLTIQRTQQEDSAVYLCASTRDRGFEQYFGPGTRLTVT.

The chain has TRBV10-3 and TRBJ2-7; TRBD2 might be the D (6 bases). The germline CDR1 and CDR2 sequences are ENHRY and SYGVKD. V dropped 2 bases and J dropped 0 bases, with 11 bases sitting between them. The CDR3 spans 15 residues. This CDR3 is CAISEGEEISYEQYF. As DNA, the CDR3 is TGTGCCATCAGTGAGGGGGAGGAGATCTCCTACGAGCAGTACTTC.

This clonotype showed up just a few times. The V and J genes are TRBV5-1 and TRBJ1-1, with D possibly TRBD1 on 5 matching bases. Per the germline V gene, CDR1 is SGHRS and CDR2 is YFSETQ. V gave up 4 bases and J gave up 7 bases, with 17 bases separating them. The CDR3 totals 14 residues. The chain's CDR3 is CASSPGTGEGEAFF. The CDR3 DNA follows: TGCGCCAGCAGCCCGGGGACCGGTGAGGGTGAAGCTTTCTTT.

The chain recombines TRBV7-9 with TRBJ1-6, with 7 bases identical to TRBD1. Germline V gene lookup returns CDR1 SEHNR and CDR2 FQNEAQ (reference sequence). This CDR3 is built from 16 residues. Unmatched junction bases numbered 7, after V lost 4 bases and J lost 4 bases. As DNA, the CDR3 is TGTGCCAGCAGCTCGAGCGGGACAGCATATAATTCACCCCTCCACTTT. This translates into CASSSSGTAYNSPLHF.